The entry that follows covers one T cell receptor beta chain sequence. Germline CDR1 and CDR2: LNHNV and YYDKDF (reference sequence). The CDR3 spans 16 residues. The V and J ends lost 5 bases and 3 bases, in that order; junction bases with no gene match: 12. This entry belongs to a study of T cell responses to AZD1222 COVID-19 vaccine. Sequenced by immunoSEQ multiplex PCR; TCRdb stores in-frame clones only, minus some. The table has approximately 160,000 clones, 92% seen once. This TCR came from an adult who received the AZD1222 COVID-19 vaccine. The chain is built from TRBV15 and TRBJ1-2; 7 bases line up with TRBD1. The sample was peripheral blood, taken 28 days after the second AZD1222 dose. The CDR3 spells CATSPTRAGGDYGYTF. CDR3 nucleotides: TGTGCCACCAGCCCGACCCGGGCAGGGGGAGACTATGGCTACACCTTC.